This T cell receptor (beta chain) emerged from a study of blood T cell repertoires in COVID-19 (dated by TCRdb to the early 2020s). Describing the broader study: Collaborator samples came from the United States, Italy and Spain and covered acute and convalescent phases of COVID-19. Where available, HLA class I and class II types were obtained from metadata supplied by the sample provider rather than from assay-based typing. Nearly every sample came with metadata listing a de-identified subject ID, COVID-19 status, age in years and sex. The dataset comprised deeply sampled blood TCRbeta repertoires from subjects exposed to, actively infected with, or recovered from COVID-19. Samples were obtained from the ongoing ImmuneRACE study (first 160 participants) and from 1,000 to 1,500 subjects provided by 6 global collaborators. The repertoires were released in a freely available public database intended as a resource for research on the immune response to SARS-CoV-2. The material from the prospective study consisted of cDNA or gDNA derived from T cells, B-cell-depleted T cells, or PBMCs.

CDR3 length: 13 amino acids, cysteine to phenylalanine. The DNA shown is the 39-base CDR3, in frame from base 1. V sheds 5 bases and J sheds 6 bases, leaving 14 bases between their ends. CDR1 SEHNR and CDR2 FQNEAQ are derived from the germline V gene (reference sequence). The research as a whole found: The amount of clinical and demographic metadata varied by source and participant and was provided uncurated.

At one collaborating source in Seattle, patients were enrolled during active infection and were followed longitudinally through the course of disease. Each collaborating institution followed its own protocols to collect whole blood in K2EDTA tubes. For TCRbeta analysis, collaborators shipped samples as frozen whole blood, isolated PBMCs, or DNA extracted from either of those sample types. Notes on this clone: The target of this receptor is not known. It has no much larger one-base neighbor in the sample; base qualities were not kept.

TCRbeta CDR3 regions were amplified from genomic DNA by means of the immunoSEQ Assay, a bias-controlled multiplex PCR. In the source study's methods: Within the assay, amplification of reference gene primers was used to estimate how many nucleated cells each sample contained. To quantify the absolute abundance of each unique TCRbeta CDR3 rearrangement, sequence reads were collapsed and filtered. For each sample, productive Simpson clonality was calculated as the square root of Simpson's diversity index over productive rearrangements. TCRdb's version of the immuneACCESS table is confined to in-frame rearrangements and falls short of the full clone set. An unresolved V gene accounts for under half of the shortfall where checked; the remainder is of unknown origin. The D gene and trimming were derived from the DNA, and the V and J assignments and clone size from that table. A total of more than 55,000 clones appear in this sample, roughly nine tenths of them only once. The ten largest clones take up roughly 18% of the sample.

The specimen was peripheral blood. The clonotype was recovered from an older woman with COVID-19, enrolled during active disease. Here the chain combines TRBV7-9 and TRBJ2-7; TRBD2 could be the D gene, as 6 bases match. The DNA sequence follows: TGTGCCAGCAGCCCTTCTGGGGGGAGCGAGCAGTACTTC. It translates to CASSPSGGSEQYF.